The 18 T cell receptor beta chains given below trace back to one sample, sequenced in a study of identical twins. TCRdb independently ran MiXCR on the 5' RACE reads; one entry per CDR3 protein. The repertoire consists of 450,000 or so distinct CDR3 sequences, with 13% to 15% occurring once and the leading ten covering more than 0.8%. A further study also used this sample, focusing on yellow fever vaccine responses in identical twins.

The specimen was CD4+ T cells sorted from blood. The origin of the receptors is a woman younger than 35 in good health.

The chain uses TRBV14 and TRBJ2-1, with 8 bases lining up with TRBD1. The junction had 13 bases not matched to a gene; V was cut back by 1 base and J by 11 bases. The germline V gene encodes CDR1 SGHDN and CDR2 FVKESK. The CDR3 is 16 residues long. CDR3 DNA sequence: TGTGCCAGCAGCCAAGGTCCAGGACAGGGTTTCCCTAAGCAGTTCTTC. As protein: CASSQGPGQGFPKQFF. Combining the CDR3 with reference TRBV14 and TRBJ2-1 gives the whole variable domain EAGVTQFPSHSVIEKGQTVTLRCDPISGHDNLYWYRRVMGKEIKFLLHFVKESKQDESGMPNNRFLAERTGGTYSTLKVQPAELEDSGVYFCASSQGPGQGFPKQFFGPGTRLTVL.

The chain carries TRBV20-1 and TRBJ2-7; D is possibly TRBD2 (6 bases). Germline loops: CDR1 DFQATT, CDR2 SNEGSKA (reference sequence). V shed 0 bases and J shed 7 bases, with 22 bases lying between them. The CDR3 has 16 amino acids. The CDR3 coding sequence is TGCAGTGCTAGAGAGGGAGTCCGCGGGAATGTGGGGGAGCAGTACTTC. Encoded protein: CSAREGVRGNVGEQYF.

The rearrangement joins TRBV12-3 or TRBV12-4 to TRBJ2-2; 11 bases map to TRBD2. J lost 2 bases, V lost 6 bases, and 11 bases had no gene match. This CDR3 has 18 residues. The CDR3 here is CASSRLAGTNQNTGELFF. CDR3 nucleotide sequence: TGTGCCAGCAGCCGACTAGCGGGGACAAACCAAAACACCGGGGAGCTGTTTTTT.

The CDR3 loop reads CASSYSKLASGSYEQYF. The CDR3 nucleotides read TGTGCCAGCAGTTACTCGAAATTGGCTAGCGGTTCCTACGAGCAGTACTTC. The gene calls are TRBV6-5 and TRBJ2-7; the match to TRBD2 covers 7 bases. Germline V gives CDR1 MNHEY, CDR2 SVGAGI. There are 17 residues in the CDR3. The ends lost 0 bases at V and 1 base at J; junction bases unmatched: 9.

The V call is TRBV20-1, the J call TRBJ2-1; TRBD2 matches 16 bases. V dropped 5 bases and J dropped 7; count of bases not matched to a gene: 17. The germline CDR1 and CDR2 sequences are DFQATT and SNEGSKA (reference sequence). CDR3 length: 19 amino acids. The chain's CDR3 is CSARTTGTSGRGPWNEQFF. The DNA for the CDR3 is TGCAGTGCTCGAACAACCGGGACTAGCGGGAGGGGGCCCTGGAATGAGCAGTTCTTC.

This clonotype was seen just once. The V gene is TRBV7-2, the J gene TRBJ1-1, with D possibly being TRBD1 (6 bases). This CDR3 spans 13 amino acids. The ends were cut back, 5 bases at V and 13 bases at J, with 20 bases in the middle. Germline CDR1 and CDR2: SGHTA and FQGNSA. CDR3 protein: CASSPTGSTSGFF. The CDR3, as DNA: TGTGCCAGCAGCCCGACAGGTAGTACGAGCGGTTTCTTT.

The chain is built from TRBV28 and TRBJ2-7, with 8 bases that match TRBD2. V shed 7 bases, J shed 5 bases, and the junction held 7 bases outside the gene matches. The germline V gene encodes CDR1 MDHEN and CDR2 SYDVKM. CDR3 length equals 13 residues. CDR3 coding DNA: TGTGCCAGCATCACCCCCGGGAGGGACGAGCAGTACTTC. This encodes CASITPGRDEQYF.

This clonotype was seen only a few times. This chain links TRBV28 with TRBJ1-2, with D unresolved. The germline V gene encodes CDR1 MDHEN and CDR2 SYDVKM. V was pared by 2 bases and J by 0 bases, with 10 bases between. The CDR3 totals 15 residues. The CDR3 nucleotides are TGTGCCAGCAGTTTACGGGTGATAGCTAACTATGGCTACACCTTC. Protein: CASSLRVIANYGYTF.

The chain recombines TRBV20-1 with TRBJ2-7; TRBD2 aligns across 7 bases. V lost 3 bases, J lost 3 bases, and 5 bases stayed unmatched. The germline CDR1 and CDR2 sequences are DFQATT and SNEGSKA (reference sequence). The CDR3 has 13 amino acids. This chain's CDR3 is CSARMGGVYEQYF. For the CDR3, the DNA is TGCAGTGCTAGGATGGGGGGGGTCTACGAGCAGTACTTC.

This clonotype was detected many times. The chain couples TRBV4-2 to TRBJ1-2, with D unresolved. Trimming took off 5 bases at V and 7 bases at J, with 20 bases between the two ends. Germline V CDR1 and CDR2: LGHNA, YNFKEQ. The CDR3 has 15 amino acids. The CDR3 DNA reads TGTGCCAGCAGCAACCCGGGAACCGAGTTTGGTGGCTACACCTTC. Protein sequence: CASSNPGTEFGGYTF.

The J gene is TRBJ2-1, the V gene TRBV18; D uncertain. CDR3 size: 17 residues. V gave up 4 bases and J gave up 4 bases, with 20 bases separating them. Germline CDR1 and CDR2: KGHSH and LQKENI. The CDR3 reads CASSLVRRTLLYNEQFF. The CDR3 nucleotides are TGTGCCAGCTCACTCGTGCGACGGACCCTTTTATACAATGAGCAGTTCTTC.

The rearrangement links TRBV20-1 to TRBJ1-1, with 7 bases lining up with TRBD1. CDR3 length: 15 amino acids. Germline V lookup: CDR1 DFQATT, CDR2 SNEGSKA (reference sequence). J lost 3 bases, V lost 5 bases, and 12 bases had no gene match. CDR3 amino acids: CSADVVGRGDTEAFF. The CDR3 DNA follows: TGCAGTGCTGATGTAGTGGGCAGGGGGGACACTGAAGCTTTCTTT.

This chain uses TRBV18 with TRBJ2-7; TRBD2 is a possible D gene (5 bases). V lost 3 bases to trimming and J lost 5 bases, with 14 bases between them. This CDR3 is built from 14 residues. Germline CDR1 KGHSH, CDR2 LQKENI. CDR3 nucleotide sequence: TGTGCCAGCTCACCCTCTCGTGGGAGCCACGAGCAGTACTTC. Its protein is CASSPSRGSHEQYF.

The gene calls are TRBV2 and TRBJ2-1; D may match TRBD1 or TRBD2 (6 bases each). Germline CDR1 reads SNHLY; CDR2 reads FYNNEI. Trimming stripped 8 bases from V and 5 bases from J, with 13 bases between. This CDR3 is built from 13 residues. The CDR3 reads CASGGTIDNEQFF. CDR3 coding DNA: TGTGCCAGCGGAGGGACAATTGACAATGAGCAGTTCTTC.

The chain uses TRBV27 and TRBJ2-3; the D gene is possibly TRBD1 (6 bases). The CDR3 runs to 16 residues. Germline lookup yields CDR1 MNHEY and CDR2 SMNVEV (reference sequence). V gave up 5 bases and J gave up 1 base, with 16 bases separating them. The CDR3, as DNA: TGTGCCAGCAGTAGATTAGGGACACTGGGCACAGATACGCAGTATTTT. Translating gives CASSRLGTLGTDTQYF.

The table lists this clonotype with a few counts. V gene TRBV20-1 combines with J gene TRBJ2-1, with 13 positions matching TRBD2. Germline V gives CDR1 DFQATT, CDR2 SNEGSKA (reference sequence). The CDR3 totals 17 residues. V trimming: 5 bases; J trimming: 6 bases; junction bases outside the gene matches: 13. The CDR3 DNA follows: TGCAGTGCTGGGAGGACTAGCGGGAGAGCTCGGGGCAATGAGCAGTTCTTC. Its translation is CSAGRTSGRARGNEQFF.

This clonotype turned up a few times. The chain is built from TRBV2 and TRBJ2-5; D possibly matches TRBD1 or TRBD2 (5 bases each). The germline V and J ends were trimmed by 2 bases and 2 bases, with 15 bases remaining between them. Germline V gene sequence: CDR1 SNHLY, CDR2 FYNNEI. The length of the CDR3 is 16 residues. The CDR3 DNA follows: TGTGCCAGCAGTGAACCCCCGGGGCGGCCGCAAGAGACCCAGTACTTC. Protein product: CASSEPPGRPQETQYF.

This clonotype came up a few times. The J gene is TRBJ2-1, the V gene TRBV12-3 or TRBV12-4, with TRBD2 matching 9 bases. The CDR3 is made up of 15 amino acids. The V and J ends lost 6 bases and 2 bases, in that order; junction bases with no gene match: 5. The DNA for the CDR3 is TGTGCCAGCAGGGGCCAGCGGGGGGCCTACAATGAGCAGTTCTTC. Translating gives CASRGQRGAYNEQFF.